The 12 T cell receptor beta chains in this list originate from one sample, sequenced in a study of blood T cell repertoires in COVID-19. Sequenced by immunoSEQ multiplex PCR; TCRdb stores in-frame clones only, minus some. The table includes 240,000 or so clones, more than 75% detected once. Input material: peripheral blood. These receptors were collected from a woman between 65 and 79 years old with active or convalescent COVID-19.

The chain employs TRBV5-4 and TRBJ1-3, with 8 bases fitting TRBD1. CDR1 and CDR2 (germline): SGHNT, YYREEE (reference sequence). The junction had 8 bases not matched to a gene; V was cut back by 0 bases and J by 6 bases. The CDR3 length is 16 residues. The CDR3 loop reads CASSLALGTGPNTIYF. The CDR3 nucleotides are TGTGCCAGCAGCTTGGCTCTCGGGACAGGCCCAAACACCATATATTTT.

The V and J genes are TRBV6-5 and TRBJ2-1; 7 bases are shared with TRBD1. CDR1 MNHEY and CDR2 SVGAGI come from the germline V gene. V lost 6 bases and J lost 8; bases outside the gene matches: 7. CDR3 size: 13 residues. In DNA, the CDR3 is TGTGCCAGCAGCCGACAGGGTTCCGATGAGCAGTTCTTC. Amino acids: CASSRQGSDEQFF.

The V call is TRBV4-1, the J call TRBJ2-7; tentatively, D is TRBD1 (6 bases). The CDR3 totals 15 residues. Trimming took 6 bases from V and 0 from J, leaving 15 bases between them. Germline loops: CDR1 MGHRA, CDR2 YSYEKL. The CDR3 DNA follows: TGCGCCAGCAGTCAACGGGACAATCCCTCCTACGAGCAGTACTTC. Its protein is CASSQRDNPSYEQYF.

J is TRBJ1-5 and V is TRBV4-3; D gene uncertain. This CDR3 region has 14 residues. The germline gives CDR1 LGHNA, CDR2 YSLEER. V lost 1 base and J lost 1, with 5 bases in between. The DNA of the CDR3 is TGCGCCAGCAGCCAAGGGGAGAGCAATCAGCCCCAGCATTTT. Translated: CASSQGESNQPQHF.

J is TRBJ2-3 and V is TRBV11-3; tentative D call: TRBD2 (6 bases). This CDR3 is 13 amino acids long. The germline gives CDR1 SGHNT, CDR2 YENEEA. Trimming left V 0 bases short and J 7 bases short, with 8 bases between. CDR3 in amino acids: CASSLDGTHTQYF. The CDR3 DNA is TGTGCCAGCAGCTTAGACGGGACTCATACGCAGTATTTT.

The chain combines TRBV6-6 with TRBJ2-7, with D unresolved. Germline CDR1 reads MNHNY; CDR2 reads SVGAGI (reference sequence). CDR3 length equals 15 residues. The ends were cut back, 6 bases at V and 5 bases at J, with 20 bases in the middle. In DNA form, the CDR3 reads TGTGCCAGCAGCACCCGAGACGGCCCGAGGCACGAGCAGTACTTC. Its protein product is CASSTRDGPRHEQYF.

The CDR3 loop is CASSFYRGDEQYF. The CDR3 nucleotides are TGTGCCAGCAGTTTTTACAGGGGAGACGAGCAGTACTTC. The V call is TRBV12-3 or TRBV12-4, the J call TRBJ2-7, with 7 bases aligning to TRBD1. Unmatched junction bases numbered 4, after V lost 3 bases and J lost 5 bases. This CDR3 has 13 residues.

The V gene is TRBV20-1, the J gene TRBJ2-1; 11 bases are shared with TRBD1. Germline CDR1 reads DFQATT; CDR2 reads SNEGSKA (reference sequence). The CDR3 is 11 amino acids. Written as DNA, the CDR3 is TGCAGGGGGACAGGGGGTGGTGAGCAGTTCTTC. It encodes CRGTGGGEQFF.

The rearrangement joins TRBV19 to TRBJ2-7; the D gene is possibly TRBD1 (5 bases). This CDR3 is 16 amino acids long. The germline V gene has CDR1 LNHDA and CDR2 SQIVND (reference sequence). V shed 6 bases and J shed 4 bases, with 22 bases lying between them. The DNA for the CDR3 is TGTGCCAGTAGCCTAGGGGCGACTTCAGGAGCATACGAGCAGTACTTC. Its translation is CASSLGATSGAYEQYF.

The V gene is TRBV24-1, the J gene TRBJ2-7; D may be TRBD1 (5 bases). With 3 bases removed from V and 7 bases from J, the gap between germline ends came to 18 bases. The CDR3 covers 15 residues. CDR1 is KGHDR and CDR2 is SFDVKD in the germline V gene. In DNA form, the CDR3 reads TGTGCCACCAGTGATATCCGTGACAGTAACGGGGAGCAGTACTTC. Encoded protein: CATSDIRDSNGEQYF.

The chain uses TRBV5-1 and TRBJ1-1, with D possibly matching TRBD1 (6 bases). Germline loops: CDR1 SGHRS, CDR2 YFSETQ. CDR3 length: 13 amino acids. V lost 4 bases and J 9 bases, leaving 16 bases between the germline ends. The CDR3 region is CASSRTADSKAFF. CDR3 coding DNA: TGCGCCAGCAGCAGGACAGCCGACTCTAAAGCTTTCTTT.

This chain's CDR3 is CASSQGWATLTEAFF. CDR3 DNA sequence: TGCGCCAGCAGCCAGGGTTGGGCGACCCTCACTGAAGCTTTCTTT. The rearrangement joins TRBV5-1 to TRBJ1-1, with a tentative D call TRBD1 (5 bases). Germline CDR1 is SGHRS and CDR2 is YFSETQ. V lost 4 bases to trimming and J lost 4 bases, with 17 bases between them. This CDR3 is 15 amino acids long.